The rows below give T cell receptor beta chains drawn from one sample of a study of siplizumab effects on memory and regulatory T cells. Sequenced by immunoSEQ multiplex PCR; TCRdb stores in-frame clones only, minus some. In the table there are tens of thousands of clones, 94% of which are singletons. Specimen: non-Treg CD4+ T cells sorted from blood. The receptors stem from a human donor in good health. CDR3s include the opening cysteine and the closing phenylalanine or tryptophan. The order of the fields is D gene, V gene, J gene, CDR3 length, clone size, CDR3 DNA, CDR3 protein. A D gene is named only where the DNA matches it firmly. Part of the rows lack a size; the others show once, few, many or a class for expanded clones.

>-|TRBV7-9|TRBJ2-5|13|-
TGTGCCAGCACCTGGACCCAGGCGGAGACCCAGTACTTC
CASTWTQAETQYF
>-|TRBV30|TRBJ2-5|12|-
TGTGCCTGGAGCGAGGGGGGGGAGACCCAGTACTTC
CAWSEGGETQYF
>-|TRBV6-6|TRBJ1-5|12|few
TGTGCCAGCAGAAGGGAAAATCAGCCCCAGCATTTT
CASRRENQPQHF
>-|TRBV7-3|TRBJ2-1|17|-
TGTGCCAGCAGCTCAACTCCGGGGACCCTTCCCTACAATGAGCAGTTCTTC
CASSSTPGTLPYNEQFF
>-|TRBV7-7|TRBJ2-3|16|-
TGTGCTAGCAGCTTAATTCCGGGGGACGTCACAGATACGCAGTATTTT
CASSLIPGDVTDTQYF
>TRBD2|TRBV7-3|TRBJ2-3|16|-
TGTGCCAGCAGCCCCCTTGCGGGGGGGCCTACAGATACGCAGTATTTT
CASSPLAGGPTDTQYF
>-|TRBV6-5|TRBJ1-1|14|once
TGTGCCAGCAGTTACAGGGGAAGGGGCACTGAAGCTTTCTTT
CASSYRGRGTEAFF
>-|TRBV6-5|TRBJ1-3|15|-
TGTGCCAGCAAAACCGACGTACTCTCTGGAAACACCATATATTTT
CASKTDVLSGNTIYF
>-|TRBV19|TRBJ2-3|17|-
TGTGCCAGTAGTATAGACATGGCAGGGGCCTCCACAGATACGCAGTATTTT
CASSIDMAGASTDTQYF
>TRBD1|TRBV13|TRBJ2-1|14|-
TGTGCCAGCAGCCTAAGACAGGGGTTTAATGAGCAGTTCTTC
CASSLRQGFNEQFF
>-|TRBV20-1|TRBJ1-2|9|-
TGCAGTGTCCCCCAGGGCTACACCTTC
CSVPQGYTF
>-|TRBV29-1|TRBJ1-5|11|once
TGCAGCGCCGCCCCTAATCAGCCCCAGCATTTT
CSAAPNQPQHF
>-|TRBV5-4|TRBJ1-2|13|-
TGTGCCAGCAGCTTGGCTCTGGACTATGGCTACACCTTC
CASSLALDYGYTF
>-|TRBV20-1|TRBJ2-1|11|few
TGCAGTGCTAGGTACCTGTCGGCGTGGTTCTTC
CSARYLSAWFF
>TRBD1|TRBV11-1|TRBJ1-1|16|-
TGTGCCAGCAGCTTCCCACAGGGGCCAAGGAACACTGAAGCTTTCTTT
CASSFPQGPRNTEAFF
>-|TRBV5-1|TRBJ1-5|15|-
TGCGCCAGCAGCTTGAACTCAGGGGTTGGTCAGCCCCAGCATTTT
CASSLNSGVGQPQHF
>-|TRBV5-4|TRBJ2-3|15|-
TGTGCCAGCAGCTTGGGCGCAGGGAGCACAGATACGCAGTATTTT
CASSLGAGSTDTQYF
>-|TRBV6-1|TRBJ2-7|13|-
TGTGCCAGCAGTGGGCGGGGTCGCTACGAGCAGTACTTC
CASSGRGRYEQYF
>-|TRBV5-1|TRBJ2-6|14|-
TGCGCCAGCAGCTTTGTATCTGGGGCCAACGTCCTGACTTTC
CASSFVSGANVLTF
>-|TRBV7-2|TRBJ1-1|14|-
TGTGCCAGCAGCCTGGGAGCGGGGGGCACTGAAGCTTTCTTT
CASSLGAGGTEAFF
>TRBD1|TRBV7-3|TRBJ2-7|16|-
TGTGCCAGCAGCTTATATGAGAGGACAGGGGGCTACGAGCAGTACTTC
CASSLYERTGGYEQYF
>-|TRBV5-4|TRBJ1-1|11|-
TGTGCCAGCAGCTCGGGGGGGTCGGCTTTCTTT
CASSSGGSAFF
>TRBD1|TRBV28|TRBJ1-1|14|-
TGTGCCAGCAGGGGGACAGGACGGAACACTGAAGCTTTCTTT
CASRGTGRNTEAFF
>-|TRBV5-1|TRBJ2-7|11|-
TGCGCCAGCAGCGATTCCTACGAGCAGTACTTC
CASSDSYEQYF
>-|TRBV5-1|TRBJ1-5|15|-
TGCGCCAGCAGCCCCGGGGACACCTCCAATCAGCCCCAGCATTTT
CASSPGDTSNQPQHF
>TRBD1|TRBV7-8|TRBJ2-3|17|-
TGTGCCAGCACCATAGGGACAGGTCGAACTAGCACAGATACGCAGTATTTT
CASTIGTGRTSTDTQYF
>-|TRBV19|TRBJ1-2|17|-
TGTGCCAGTAGTAGATCCCCCGTAATGGCGGTGAACTATGGCTACACCTTC
CASSRSPVMAVNYGYTF
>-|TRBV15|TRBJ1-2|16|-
TGTGCCACCAGCAGAGGGGGGCGGGGGGCCGCGGATGGCTACACCTTC
CATSRGGRGAADGYTF
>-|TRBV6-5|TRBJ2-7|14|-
TGTGCCAGCAAACAGACAACCTCGCCCTACGAGCAGTACTTC
CASKQTTSPYEQYF
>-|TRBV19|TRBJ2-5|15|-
TGTGCCAGTAGGATGAACGAACTAGGCACAGAGACCCAGTACTTC
CASRMNELGTETQYF
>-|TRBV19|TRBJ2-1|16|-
TGTGCCAGTAGTATGATTAGGACAGCCTATAACAATGAGCAGTTCTTC
CASSMIRTAYNNEQFF
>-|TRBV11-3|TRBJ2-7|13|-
TGTGCCAGCAGCGCCCTTCGGGCGGGCGAGCAGTACTTC
CASSALRAGEQYF
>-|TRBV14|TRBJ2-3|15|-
TGTGCCAGCAGCCAAGGACTGGGTGGGTCAGATACGCAGTATTTT
CASSQGLGGSDTQYF
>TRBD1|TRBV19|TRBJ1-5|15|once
TGTGCCAGTAGTATAGTGGGCAGGGGGCAGGAGCCCCAGCATTTT
CASSIVGRGQEPQHF
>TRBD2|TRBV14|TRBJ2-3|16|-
TGTGCCAGCAGTCAACTAGCGGGGGGACTCACAGATACGCAGTATTTT
CASSQLAGGLTDTQYF
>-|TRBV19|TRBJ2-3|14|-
TGTGCCAGTAGTGACCGGGACGCCACAGATACGCAGTATTTT
CASSDRDATDTQYF
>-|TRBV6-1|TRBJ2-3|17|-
TGTGCCAGCAGTGAAGGCCCGTGGGCCAGGGTTCGGGATACGCAGTATTTT
CASSEGPWARVRDTQYF
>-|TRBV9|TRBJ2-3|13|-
TGTGCCAGCAGCGTAGGACCCACAGATACGCAGTATTTT
CASSVGPTDTQYF
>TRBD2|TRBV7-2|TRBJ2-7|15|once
TGTGCCAGCAGCGTTAATAGCGGGAGCCCCTACGAGCAGTACTTC
CASSVNSGSPYEQYF
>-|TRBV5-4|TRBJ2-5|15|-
TGTGCCAGCAGCTTGGGGACAGTCTACGGGGAGACCCAGTACTTC
CASSLGTVYGETQYF
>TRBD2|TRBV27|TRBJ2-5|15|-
TGTGCCAGCAGACCTTGGGCGGGGGGCCAAGAGACCCAGTACTTC
CASRPWAGGQETQYF
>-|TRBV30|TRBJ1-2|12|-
TGTGCCTGGAGTGAAGGGGGTACTGGCTACACCTTC
CAWSEGGTGYTF
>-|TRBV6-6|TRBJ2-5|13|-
TGTGCCAGCAGCCTACTAGGCCGGGAGACCCAGTACTTC
CASSLLGRETQYF
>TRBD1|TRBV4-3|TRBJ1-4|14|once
TGCGCCAGCAGCCAAGGACAGGGGGCTGAAAAACTGTTTTTT
CASSQGQGAEKLFF
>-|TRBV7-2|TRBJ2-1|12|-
TGTGCCAGCAGCTCTTTCGGGGGGCAGCAGTTCTTC
CASSSFGGQQFF
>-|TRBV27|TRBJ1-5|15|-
TGTGCCAGCAGTCCGAGAGGGGACAACAATCAGCCCCAGCATTTT
CASSPRGDNNQPQHF
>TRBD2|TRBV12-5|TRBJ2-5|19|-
TGTGCTAGTGGTTTGCCCTCCCTCTTGGCTAGCGGCCACCAAGAGACCCAGTACTTC
CASGLPSLLASGHQETQYF
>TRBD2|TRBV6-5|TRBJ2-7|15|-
TGTGCCAGCAGTTACCCGGGACTAGCGGGAACGGTGCAGTACTTC
CASSYPGLAGTVQYF
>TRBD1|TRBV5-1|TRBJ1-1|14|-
TGCGCCAGCAGGCGGGACAGGATGAACACTGAAGCTTTCTTT
CASRRDRMNTEAFF
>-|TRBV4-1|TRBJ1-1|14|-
TGCGCCAGCAGCCGTCCGGGAATGAACACTGAAGCTTTCTTT
CASSRPGMNTEAFF
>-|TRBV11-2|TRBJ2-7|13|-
TGTGCCATCCAAGACTACGTCTCCTACGAGCAGTACTTC
CAIQDYVSYEQYF
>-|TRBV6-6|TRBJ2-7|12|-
TGTGCCAGCAGTTATACCCAGGTCGAGCAGTACTTC
CASSYTQVEQYF
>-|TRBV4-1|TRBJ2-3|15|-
TGCGCCAGCAGCTCGACAGGGACTAGCACAGATACGCAGTATTTT
CASSSTGTSTDTQYF
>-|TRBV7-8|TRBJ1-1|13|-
TGTGCCAGCAGCTTAATATCCGGCGGTGGGGCTTTCTTT
CASSLISGGGAFF
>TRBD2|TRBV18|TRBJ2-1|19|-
TGTGCCAGCTCACCACCGGTATCACTAGCGGGGCTCTACTACAATGAGCAGTTCTTC
CASSPPVSLAGLYYNEQFF
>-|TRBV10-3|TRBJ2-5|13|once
TGTGCCATCAGTGAGTCGGCCCAAGAGACCCAGTACTTC
CAISESAQETQYF
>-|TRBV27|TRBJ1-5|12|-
TGTGCCAGCAGTTTAGTACGACAGCCCCAGCATTTT
CASSLVRQPQHF
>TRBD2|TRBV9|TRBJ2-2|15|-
TGTGCCAGCAGCGCGGGGGGTTCGAACACCGGGGAGCTGTTTTTT
CASSAGGSNTGELFF
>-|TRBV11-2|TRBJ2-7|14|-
TGTGCCAGCAGCTCAGCCCCCGCCGGGGGCGAGCAGTACTTC
CASSSAPAGGEQYF